The 32 T cell receptor beta chains reported below all come from one sample, sequenced in a study of spatial heterogeneity in lung cancer. The time point: sample taken at primary tumor resection. TCRdb called the 5' RACE reads again in MiXCR, with one record for every CDR3 protein. Here the sample spans around 87,000 distinct CDR3 sequences, approximately 12% being singletons. This material consisted of PBMCs, taken at surgery. These TCRs come from a male donor with early-stage non-small cell lung cancer.

This clonotype occurred many times. The chain recombines TRBV12-3 or TRBV12-4 with TRBJ1-6; 7 nucleotides agree with TRBD1. The ends lost 5 bases at V and 8 bases at J; junction bases unmatched: 9. The CDR3 is 15 residues long. CDR3 amino acids: CASSLQTGRYSPLHF. The CDR3 DNA sequence: TGTGCCAGCAGTCTGCAGACAGGGAGATATTCACCCCTCCACTTT.

In its sample, this clonotype was seen a few times. The chain links TRBV4-1 to TRBJ2-3; 11 bases align to TRBD2. V lost 0 bases, J lost 5 bases, and 7 bases stayed unmatched. There are 17 residues in the CDR3. Per the germline V gene, CDR1 is MGHRA and CDR2 is YSYEKL. CDR3 residues: CASSQEKSGTSGDTQYF. For the CDR3, the DNA is TGCGCCAGCAGCCAAGAAAAATCCGGGACTAGCGGAGATACGCAGTATTTT.

This clonotype was found a few times. The chain uses TRBV7-2 and TRBJ2-7, with 11 bases matching TRBD2. The CDR3 has 15 residues. Germline CDR1 and CDR2: SGHTA and FQGNSA. With V trimmed by 5 bases and J by 4 bases, 7 bases remained unmatched. DNA of the CDR3: TGTGCCAGCAGCACCCTAGCGGGGGGTACGTACGAGCAGTACTTC. As protein: CASSTLAGGTYEQYF.

The V and J genes are TRBV11-1 and TRBJ2-5; 8 bases are shared with TRBD1. This CDR3 has 13 amino acids. Germline V gene data show CDR1 as SGHAT and CDR2 as FQDESV (reference sequence). V lost 10 bases, J lost 6 bases, and 10 bases stayed unmatched. The CDR3 here is CATTRDRGQTQYF. The CDR3 region has the DNA TGTGCCACCACCAGAGACAGGGGCCAGACCCAGTACTTC. Based on the CDR3 plus reference TRBV11-1 and TRBJ2-5, the full variable domain is EAEVAQSPRYKITEKSQAVAFWCDPISGHATLYWYRQILGQGPELLVQFQDESVVDDSQLPKDRFSAERLKGVDSTLKIQPAELGDSAMYLCATTRDRGQTQYFGPGTRLLVL.

This clonotype was seen a few times. V gene TRBV7-9 combines with J gene TRBJ2-3; TRBD2 aligns across 9 bases. Germline lookup yields CDR1 SEHNR and CDR2 FQNEAQ (reference sequence). Trimming took 5 bases from V and 1 from J; bases not matched to a gene: 4. The CDR3 is 15 amino acids. This CDR3 reads CASSRSGSRTDTQYF. In DNA, the CDR3 is TGTGCCAGCAGCCGTAGCGGGAGCCGCACAGATACGCAGTATTTT.

This clonotype was observed a handful of times. The chain carries TRBV11-2 and TRBJ1-1; D is undetermined. Deletions cut 7 bases from V and 2 bases from J, with 8 bases between. The V gene's germline CDR1 is SGHAT and CDR2 FQNNGV. This CDR3 contains 12 residues. The CDR3 region has the DNA TGTGCCAGCAATAGACCAAACACTGAAGCTTTCTTT. This sequence encodes CASNRPNTEAFF.

In its sample, this clonotype was seen many times. In nucleotides, the CDR3 is TGTGCCAGCAGCGTAGCAGTGGGGGCTCCCAAAGAGACCCAGTACTTC. Translating gives CASSVAVGAPKETQYF. The chain uses TRBV9 and TRBJ2-5; D perhaps matches TRBD1 (6 bases). The CDR3 totals 16 residues. V was shortened by 0 bases and J by 3 bases, with 15 bases between the two germline ends. The V gene's germline CDR1 is SGDLS and CDR2 YYNGEE. Variable domain in full (rest from reference TRBV9 and TRBJ2-5): DSGVTQTPKHLITATGQRVTLRCSPRSGDLSVYWYQQSLDQGLQFLIQYYNGEERAKGNILERFSAQQFPDLHSELNLSSLELGDSALYFCASSVAVGAPKETQYFGPGTRLLVL.

The V and J genes are TRBV28 and TRBJ2-2; 8 bases match TRBD2. Germline values: CDR1 MDHEN, CDR2 SYDVKM. The V and J ends lost 6 bases and 2 bases, in that order; junction bases with no gene match: 8. This CDR3 is built from 16 residues. The CDR3 nucleotides read TGTGCCAGCAGGATTTCAACTAGCGGCAACACCGGGGAGCTGTTTTTT. Protein: CASRISTSGNTGELFF. Looking up the rest from reference TRBV28 and TRBJ2-2 gives the full variable domain: DVKVTQSSRYLVKRTGEKVFLECVQDMDHENMFWYRQDPGLGLRLIYFSYDVKMKEKGDIPEGYSVSREKKERFSLILESASTNQTSMYLCASRISTSGNTGELFFGEGSRLTVL.

V usage is TRBV27 and J usage is TRBJ2-7; 9 bases are a match to TRBD1. The CDR3 length is 12 residues. V shed 11 bases and J 3 bases; nucleotides not matched to a gene: 5. Germline lookup yields CDR1 MNHEY and CDR2 SMNVEV (reference sequence). CDR3 DNA sequence: TGTGCCTGCCCGGGACAGGGCTACGAGCAGTACTTC. Amino acid sequence: CACPGQGYEQYF.

Ten or more counts support this clonotype. The gene calls are TRBV12-3 or TRBV12-4 and TRBJ2-1; 14 bases are a match to TRBD2. The CDR3 runs 17 residues. Germline trimming cut 5 bases from V and 4 bases from J; bases unmatched to any gene: 7. The CDR3 DNA is TGTGCCAGCAGTCTCCGGACTAGCGGGGGGCTATACAATGAGCAGTTCTTC. Translating gives CASSLRTSGGLYNEQFF.

This clonotype was counted at least ten times. This chain uses TRBV28 with TRBJ2-3; no firm D call. The V and J ends lost 2 bases and 2 bases respectively, with 14 bases between them. The CDR3 extends over 16 amino acids. Germline CDR1 and CDR2: MDHEN and SYDVKM. CDR3 nucleotides: TGTGCCAGCAGTTTAGAGACCCTCTCCTACACAGATACGCAGTATTTT. Translated: CASSLETLSYTDTQYF.

This clonotype was observed a few times. The CDR3 region has the DNA TGCAGTGCTACTTTGGGCTATGGCTACACCTTC. It specifies CSATLGYGYTF. This chain uses TRBV20-1 with TRBJ1-2; the D is unclear. The CDR3 has 11 residues. The V end lost 4 bases, the J end lost 4 bases, and 7 bases lay between the germline ends. Germline CDR1 and CDR2: DFQATT and SNEGSKA (reference sequence).

This clonotype has only a few counts. The chain joins TRBV29-1 to TRBJ1-2; no firm D call. This CDR3 region has 14 residues. Trimming left V 4 bases short and J 0 bases short, with 12 bases between. CDR1 and CDR2 (germline): SQVTM, ANQGSEA. CDR3 sequence reads: CSVGEGGANYGYTF. In DNA, the CDR3 is TGCAGCGTTGGCGAGGGTGGGGCTAACTATGGCTACACCTTC.

This clonotype has more than one count but fewer than ten. The J gene is TRBJ1-4, the V gene TRBV3-1, with D possibly matching TRBD1 (5 bases). The V and J ends lost 5 bases and 8 bases respectively, with 18 bases between them. The CDR3 loop spans 15 amino acids. Germline CDR1 is LGHDT and CDR2 is YNNKEL (reference sequence). The CDR3 nucleotides are TGTGCCAGCAGCGTATATCCTGATGGGGGGGAAAAACTGTTTTTT. Its translation is CASSVYPDGGEKLFF.

The count of this clonotype is one. This chain links TRBV7-2 with TRBJ2-7; 9 bases are shared with TRBD1. The V gene end was trimmed by 3 bases and the J gene end by 4 bases; junction bases not matched to a gene: 4. Germline CDR1 SGHTA, CDR2 FQGNSA. This CDR3 comprises 14 residues. In DNA, the CDR3 is TGTGCCAGCAGCTTTTCAGGACAGGGGTACGAGCAGTACTTC. Its protein product is CASSFSGQGYEQYF.

Many counts were recorded for this clonotype. The J gene is TRBJ2-5, the V gene TRBV14; 7 bases fit TRBD2. This CDR3 region has 15 residues. Looked up from germline, CDR1 is SGHDN and CDR2 is FVKESK. V gave up 2 bases and J gave up 5 bases; unmatched junction bases: 8. CDR3 nucleotide sequence: TGTGCCAGCAGCCAACGAGCGGGAATTGATGAGACCCAGTACTTC. It is translated as CASSQRAGIDETQYF.

This clonotype was counted many times. The chain carries TRBV6-6 and TRBJ2-7; D call uncertain. The CDR3 is made up of 11 amino acids. V was shortened by 6 bases and J by 2 bases, with 5 bases between the two germline ends. CDR1 and CDR2 (germline): MNHNY, SVGAGI (reference sequence). In DNA form, the CDR3 reads TGTGCCAGCAGAACCGCCTACGAGCAGTACTTC. Protein: CASRTAYEQYF.

The rearrangement joins TRBV20-1 to TRBJ2-7, with D possibly being TRBD1 or TRBD2 (6 bases each). Trimming stripped 0 bases from V and 3 bases from J, with 21 bases between. Germline V gives CDR1 DFQATT, CDR2 SNEGSKA (reference sequence). CDR3 length: 17 residues. The CDR3 is CSARDAGARTSLYEQYF. The CDR3 nucleotides read TGCAGTGCTAGAGATGCAGGGGCGCGAACTAGCCTCTACGAGCAGTACTTC.

This clonotype has only a few counts. This chain links TRBV7-8 with TRBJ1-1, with 10 bases fitting TRBD1. Germline V CDR1 and CDR2: SGHVS, FQNEAQ. Losses at the gene ends were 5 bases for V and 1 base for J; bases not matched to a gene: 7. The CDR3 extends over 16 amino acids. The DNA of the CDR3 is TGTGCCAGCAGCGTCCGGGACAGGGGTTCGAACACTGAAGCTTTCTTT. It specifies CASSVRDRGSNTEAFF.

This clonotype was seen only a few times. The rearrangement links TRBV24-1 to TRBJ1-5; 9 nucleotides match TRBD1. V was pared by 5 bases and J by 2 bases, with 6 bases of the junction left unmatched. The CDR3 loop spans 16 amino acids. CDR1 and CDR2 (germline): KGHDR, SFDVKD. CDR3 region: CATSATGGLGNQPQHF. The DNA of the CDR3 is TGTGCCACCAGTGCCACAGGGGGCTTAGGCAATCAGCCCCAGCATTTT.

V gene TRBV25-1 combines with J gene TRBJ2-7; 9 nucleotides align to TRBD2. Germline trimming cut 3 bases from V and 3 bases from J; bases unmatched to any gene: 6. The germline gives CDR1 MGHDK, CDR2 SYGVNS. The CDR3 length is 15 residues. CDR3 protein: CASSEKLAGDYEQYF. CDR3 nucleotide sequence: TGTGCCAGCAGTGAGAAACTAGCGGGTGACTACGAGCAGTACTTC.

Comments on this clonotype: Sequence at one end of the junction differs from germline and may be a read error. The chain combines TRBV12-5 with TRBJ2-7; no firm D call. Germline CDR1 reads LGHNT; CDR2 reads FRNRAP. The CDR3 loop spans 10 amino acids. CDR3 bases: TGTGCTAGTGGTTTGCCTCCAGGTCGGTTC. Translated: CASGLPPGRF.

This clonotype occurred many times. The chain joins TRBV28 to TRBJ2-1; perhaps TRBD1 as D (5 bases). The CDR3 covers 17 residues. V shed 2 bases and J shed 3 bases, with 17 bases lying between them. Germline lookup yields CDR1 MDHEN and CDR2 SYDVKM. This chain's CDR3 is CASSLGFRQGSYNEQFF. Here the CDR3 DNA reads TGTGCCAGCAGTTTAGGATTCCGCCAGGGCAGCTACAATGAGCAGTTCTTC.

In its sample, this clonotype was seen many times. V gene TRBV20-1 combines with J gene TRBJ2-7; 10 bases agree with TRBD2. The V segment lost 6 bases and the J segment 0 bases; nucleotides outside the gene matches: 5. The CDR3 runs to 14 residues. In germline, CDR1 is DFQATT, CDR2 SNEGSKA (reference sequence). CDR3 in DNA: TGCAGTGCAATGGGACTAGCGAGCTCCTACGAGCAGTACTTC. Translating it yields CSAMGLASSYEQYF.

This clonotype was detected ten times or more. The CDR3 bases are TGTGCCAGCAGCAGGACAGGGGGAGAGACCCAGTACTTC. Encoded protein: CASSRTGGETQYF. The gene calls are TRBV5-4 and TRBJ2-5; 10 bases line up with TRBD1. CDR1 is SGHNT, CDR2 YYREEE, per germline (reference sequence). V was pared by 4 bases and J by 4 bases, with 1 base of the junction left unmatched. The CDR3 extends over 13 amino acids.

V gene TRBV28 combines with J gene TRBJ2-2; D might be TRBD2 (6 bases). Trimming left V 6 bases short and J 6 bases short, with 17 bases between. The CDR3 has 15 residues. The germline V gene has CDR1 MDHEN and CDR2 SYDVKM. For the CDR3, the DNA is TGTGCCAGCAGGATCATAGCCTCGGGGGCCGGGGAGCTGTTTTTT. Encoded protein: CASRIIASGAGELFF.

The V gene is TRBV27, the J gene TRBJ1-6, with TRBD1 as a possible D gene (6 bases). The CDR3 extends over 13 amino acids. V shed 6 bases and J shed 10 bases, with 13 bases lying between them. Germline loops: CDR1 MNHEY, CDR2 SMNVEV (reference sequence). DNA of the CDR3: TGTGCCAGCAGGCCACAGGGTTACTCACCCCTCCACTTT. Its protein is CASRPQGYSPLHF.

This chain links TRBV18 with TRBJ2-7; TRBD1 agrees at 7 bases. The junction had 6 bases not matched to a gene; V was cut back by 4 bases and J by 0 bases. Germline assignment: CDR1 KGHSH and CDR2 LQKENI. CDR3 size: 15 residues. The chain's CDR3 is CASSQPGQNSYEQYF. In DNA form, the CDR3 reads TGTGCCAGCTCACAACCGGGACAGAACTCCTACGAGCAGTACTTC.

The table lists this clonotype with many counts. The chain uses TRBV6-2 or TRBV6-3 and TRBJ1-1; tentatively, D is TRBD1 (6 bases). Germline assignment: CDR1 MNHEY and CDR2 SVGEGT. V shed 7 bases and J shed 8 bases, with 17 bases lying between them. The CDR3 loop spans 13 amino acids. CDR3: CASINRDIDEAFF. The DNA for the CDR3 is TGTGCCAGCATTAACCGGGACATAGACGAAGCTTTCTTT.

This clonotype came up a few times. The chain links TRBV28 to TRBJ1-5; D is undetermined. Trimming shortened V by 4 bases and J by 2 bases, and 12 bases separated the two germline ends. The CDR3 contains 15 residues. CDR1 and CDR2 (germline): MDHEN, SYDVKM. CDR3 sequence: CASSSALGGNQPQHF. DNA for the CDR3: TGTGCCAGCAGTTCGGCCCTGGGCGGCAATCAGCCCCAGCATTTT.

This rearrangement joins TRBV5-1 to TRBJ2-3; 12 bases are a match to TRBD2. J was trimmed by 4 bases and V by 4 bases; bases with no gene match: 4. This CDR3 has 15 amino acids. Germline assignment: CDR1 SGHRS and CDR2 YFSETQ. The CDR3 DNA reads TGCGCCAGCAGCATCAGACTAGCGGGAGCAGATACGCAGTATTTT. This gives the protein CASSIRLAGADTQYF. The variable domain in full, completed from reference TRBV5-1 and TRBJ2-3, reads KAGVTQTPRYLIKTRGQQVTLSCSPISGHRSVSWYQQTPGQGLQFLFEYFSETQRNKGNFPGRFSGRQFSNSRSEMNVSTLELGDSALYLCASSIRLAGADTQYFGPGTRLTVL.

The CDR3 reads CASRTDRSVSPFHF. CDR3 sequence (DNA): TGTGCCAGCAGAACCGACAGGTCGGTTTCCCCTTTCCACTTT. J is TRBJ1-6 and V is TRBV13, with D possibly TRBD1 on 6 matching bases. Trimming took off 6 bases at V and 17 bases at J, with 23 bases between the two ends. There are 14 residues in the CDR3. Germline CDR1 and CDR2: PRHDT and FYEKMQ (reference sequence).